This T cell receptor beta chain was sequenced for a study of neurological immune-mediated disorders. This CDR3 is 15 amino acids long. V was clipped by 3 bases and J by 6 bases, with 14 bases between them. One entry per CDR3 protein, called by TCRdb with MiXCR from the 5' RACE reads. The data contain tens of thousands of distinct CDR3 sequences, roughly 2% of them singletons. This clonotype has ten or more counts. The chain joins TRBV12-3 or TRBV12-4 to TRBJ2-2; perhaps TRBD1 as D (5 bases). The sequenced sample consisted of PBMCs. The receptor comes from a woman aged 40-49 years with multiple sclerosis. This CDR3 reads CASSFQGANAGELFF. CDR3 sequence (DNA): TGTGCCAGCAGTTTTCAAGGGGCCAACGCCGGGGAGCTGTTTTTT.